Listed below are T cell receptor beta chains from one sample, sequenced in a study of identifying expanded T cells in peripheral blood. TCRdb's table, derived via immunoSEQ multiplex PCR, lists solely in-frame clones and lacks some. The profile shows around 100,000 clones, 80% to 90% of them singletons. Sequencing was performed on blood. These receptors were obtained from a person between 18 and 75 years old in good health. The CDR3 runs from the conserved cysteine through the conserved F or W. Size is stated for part of the rows, as once, few or many counts, or as a class when the clone is expanded.

J gene | clone size | V gene | CDR3 protein
TRBJ2-7 | . | TRBV6-6 | CASSHRDPSSYEQYF
TRBJ2-7 | . | TRBV27 | CASSLFRDRGREQYF
TRBJ2-2 | . | TRBV27 | CASSLRFTSGRSPGELFF
TRBJ1-5 | few | TRBV6-1 | CASIDRDNQPQHF
TRBJ2-2 | . | TRBV12-5 | CASGNRELLIGELFF
TRBJ1-1 | . | TRBV1 | CTSSQEKTGGDEGDTEAFF
TRBJ2-5 | . | TRBV7-6 | CASSPGLAGEGETQYF
TRBJ2-5 | . | TRBV5-1 | CASSQSGQGKETQYF
TRBJ1-4 | . | TRBV2 | CASSGGQGNEKLFF
TRBJ2-1 | . | TRBV12-5 | CASGLGTSGGPNQQFF
TRBJ1-3 | . | TRBV6-6 | CASRESGNTIYF
TRBJ1-4 | . | TRBV2 | CASRTTDTSEKLFF
TRBJ1-2 | . | TRBV28 | CASSDRDRGLNYYGYTF
TRBJ2-3 | . | TRBV11-3 | CASSQGSRTNTQYF
TRBJ1-5 | few | TRBV29-1 | CSVELEHGQPQHF
TRBJ2-3 | few | TRBV7-9 | CASSPGDGGTDTQYF
TRBJ1-2 | . | TRBV6-1 | CASSAQGGGDYGYTF
TRBJ1-3 | . | TRBV15 | CATSRERQGGGNTIYF
TRBJ2-7 | . | TRBV7-2 | CASSLAGLYYEQYF
TRBJ2-7 | . | TRBV11-3 | CASSLGRANNEQYF
TRBJ2-7 | . | TRBV11-2 | CASRPAGGTYEQYF
TRBJ1-5 | . | TRBV2 | CASSEQGVRQPQHF
TRBJ2-1 | . | TRBV28 | CASSLNDRLAGGNEQFF
TRBJ2-5 | . | TRBV7-6 | CASSPGGGAPETQYF
TRBJ2-7 | . | TRBV20-1 | CSARVFQEQYF
TRBJ1-5 | . | TRBV19 | CASRPARGSPYSNQPQHF
TRBJ1-2 | . | TRBV14 | CASSQDKADYGYTF
TRBJ1-4 | . | TRBV30 | CAWSVDGWGEKLFF
TRBJ1-1 | . | TRBV19 | CASTRQNTEAFF
TRBJ2-7 | . | TRBV30 | CAWTKLAGVGYEQYF
TRBJ1-5 | . | TRBV5-1 | CASSPGGAGGNQPQHF
TRBJ1-2 | few | TRBV30 | CAWSRAVYGYTF
TRBJ2-3 | . | TRBV30 | CAWSFPLLELASETDTQYF
TRBJ1-2 | . | TRBV13 | CASSSGQGRDGYTF
TRBJ1-1 | . | TRBV11-1 | CASSTDRTTEAFF
TRBJ2-1 | . | TRBV18 | CASFTSGRNNEQFF
TRBJ1-2 | few | TRBV30 | CAWSAIGGTYTF
TRBJ1-1 | . | TRBV27 | CASSLPRRRPNTEAFF
TRBJ1-1 | . | TRBV5-1 | CASSYGQVANTEAFF
TRBJ1-1 | . | TRBV14 | CASSPQTGGETEAFF
TRBJ2-1 | . | TRBV6-6 | CASSLQLPINGQFF